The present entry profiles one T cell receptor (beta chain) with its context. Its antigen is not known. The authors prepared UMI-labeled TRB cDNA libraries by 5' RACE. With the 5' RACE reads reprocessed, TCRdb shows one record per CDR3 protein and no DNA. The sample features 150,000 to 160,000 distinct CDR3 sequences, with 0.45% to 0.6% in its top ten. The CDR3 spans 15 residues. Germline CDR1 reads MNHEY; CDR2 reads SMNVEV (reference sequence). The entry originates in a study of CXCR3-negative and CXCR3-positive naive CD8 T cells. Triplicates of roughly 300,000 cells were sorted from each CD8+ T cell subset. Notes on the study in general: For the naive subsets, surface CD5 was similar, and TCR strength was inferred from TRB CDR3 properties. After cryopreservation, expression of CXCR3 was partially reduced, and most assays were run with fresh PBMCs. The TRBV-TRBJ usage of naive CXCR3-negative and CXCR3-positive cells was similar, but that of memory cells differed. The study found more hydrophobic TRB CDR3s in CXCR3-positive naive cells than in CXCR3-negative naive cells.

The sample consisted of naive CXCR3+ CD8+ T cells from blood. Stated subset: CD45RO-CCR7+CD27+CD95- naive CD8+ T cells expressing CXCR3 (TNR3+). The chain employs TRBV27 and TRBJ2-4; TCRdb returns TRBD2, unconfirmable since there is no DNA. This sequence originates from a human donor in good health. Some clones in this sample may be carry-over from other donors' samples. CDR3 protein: CASTRRGSAKNIQYF.